This section outlines one T cell receptor beta chain sequence together with its context. The sample holds other DNA sequences that translate to the same CDR3. Sequencing was performed with immunoSEQ multiplex PCR; in TCRdb, only in-frame clones are kept and a portion is missing. The profile shows about 1.4 million clones, around 97% of them singletons. The entry originates in a study of shared clonotypes between healthy human individuals. This receptor was taken from a man aged 25-40 years in good health. Specimen: naive CD4+ T cells sorted from blood. Subset here: CD45RA+ positively selected.

DNA for the CDR3: TGTGCCAGCAGCCCAGGGGGCACAGATACGCAGTATTTT. It specifies CASSPGGTDTQYF. The J gene is TRBJ2-3, the V gene TRBV11-3; D is perhaps TRBD1 (6 bases). The CDR3 is made up of 13 amino acids. CDR1 is SGHNT, CDR2 YENEEA, per germline. Trimming removed 5 bases from V and 1 base from J, with 7 bases in between. Based on the CDR3 plus reference TRBV11-3 and TRBJ2-3, the full variable domain is EAGVVQSPRYKIIEKKQPVAFWCNPISGHNTLYWYLQNLGQGPELLIRYENEEAVDDSQLPKDRFSAERLKGVDSTLKIQPAELGDSAVYLCASSPGGTDTQYFGPGTRLTVL.